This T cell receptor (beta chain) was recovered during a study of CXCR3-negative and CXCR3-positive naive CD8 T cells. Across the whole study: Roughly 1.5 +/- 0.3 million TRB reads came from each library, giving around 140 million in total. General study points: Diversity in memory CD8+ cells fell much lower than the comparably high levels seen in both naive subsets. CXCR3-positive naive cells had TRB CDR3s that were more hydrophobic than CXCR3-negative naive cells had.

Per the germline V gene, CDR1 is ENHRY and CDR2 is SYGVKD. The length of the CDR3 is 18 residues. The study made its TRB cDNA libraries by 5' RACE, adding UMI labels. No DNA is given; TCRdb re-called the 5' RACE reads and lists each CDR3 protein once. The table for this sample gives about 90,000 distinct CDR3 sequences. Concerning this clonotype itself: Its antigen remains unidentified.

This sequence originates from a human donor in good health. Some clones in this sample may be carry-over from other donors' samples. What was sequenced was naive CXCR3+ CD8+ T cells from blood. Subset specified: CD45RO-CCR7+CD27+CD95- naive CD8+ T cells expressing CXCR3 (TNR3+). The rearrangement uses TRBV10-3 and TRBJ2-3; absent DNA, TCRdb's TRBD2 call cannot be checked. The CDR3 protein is CAISESTLAGGYTDTQYF.